This TCR beta chain is from a study of T cell clonality in common variable immunodeficiency (dated by TCRdb to between 2015 and 2016). The investigation overall reported the following: Healthy controls shared more TCRbeta clones with each other than CVID subjects shared among themselves (p < 0.0001). Even though DNA input was equal, the average per sample came to about 81,820 unique sequences for controls compared with approximately 30,000 for CVID samples. It was noted by the authors that sequencing of the repertoires of T cell subpopulations would be needed to clarify the cause of the increased clonality in CVID. TCRbeta clonality was higher in CVID subjects than in healthy controls (t-test p = 0.018), and the increase was most characteristic of about a third of subjects. CVID TCRbeta sequences were reported to have fewer deletions and N-nucleotide insertions and to lack highly modified clones with 13 or more V deletions. Differences among patients in the CVID cohort limited the correlations between repertoire features and clinical complications.

For sequencing, equivalent amounts of genomic DNA were input from CVID and control samples. For every sample, a 60 bp segment covering the rearranged TCRbeta CDR3 region was amplified and then sequenced. The immunoSEQ assay, a bias-corrected multiplex PCR combined with high-throughput sequencing, was used to amplify TCRbeta. The study's own analysis went as follows. Every unique nucleotide sequence counted as a clone and was annotated with V, D and J genes, copy number and frequency. Sequences were labeled productive if in frame, and non-productive if out of frame or containing stop codons. As previously described, clonality was computed from Shannon's entropy. Mean CDR3 Kyte-Doolittle hydropathy was derived from the predicted amino acid sequences of productive clones. Scaled V gene usage was hierarchically clustered using Manhattan distance and complete linkage with the R hclust function. Sharing of clones by CDR3 amino acid sequence was evaluated through resampling of 12 repertoires per group over 100 rounds. The repertoires were screened for approximately 63 published EBV-specific TCRbeta sequences and a few hundred published CMV-specific TCRbeta sequences. A couple of CVID samples yielding fewer than 10,000 sequences were excluded from analysis, leaving approximately 40 CVID repertoires. TCRdb mirrors the immuneACCESS table, restricted to in-frame sequences. Some clones are absent from its copies; in checked studies, under half trace to an unresolved V gene, and the reason for the others is unknown. The V and J calls and the clone size are those of that table, but D and trimming were determined from the DNA. For this sample, around 81,000 clones are listed, none of them singletons. Of the sample, approximately 0.8% is held by the ten largest clones.

In this sample, this clone turned up many times. Its binding antigen is unknown. The read finishes 3 residues shy of the CDR3 end, and the germline J gene is used to complete it. Between the V and J ends, shortened by 1 base and 10 bases respectively, the junction contains 8 bases. CDR1 LNHDA and CDR2 SQIVND are derived from the germline V gene (reference sequence). Its CDR3 holds 13 amino acids, cysteine through phenylalanine. Only the CDR3 bases that were read are kept: 30 of them, in frame from base 1. Both CVID patients and healthy controls were predominantly of Caucasian heritage. Heparinized peripheral whole blood samples of roughly 5 to 8 ml were obtained from each donor. Genomic DNA from adults with common variable immune deficiency (CVID) and from healthy adult controls was used for sequencing of TCRbeta CDR3 repertoires. There were approximately 22 healthy adult volunteers in the control group (around twelve female and 10 or so male), ranging in age from about 20 to 70 years, with a mean age of nearly 35. Diluted blood was density-centrifuged over Hypaque 1077 or Ficoll-Paque to isolate peripheral blood mononuclear cells. Unsorted mononuclear cells served as the source of genomic DNA, which was extracted either by Qiagen column purification or by a centrifugation-based method.

The sequenced material came from peripheral blood mononuclear cells. The V and J genes are TRBV19 and TRBJ1-6, with an unclear D gene assignment. The sequence was collected from a person aged 18 to 75 in good health. CDR3 DNA (partial): TGTGCCAGTAGTATAGGTGACAACTCACCC. It codes for CASSIGDNSP. The CDR3 reads in full as CASSIGDNSPLHF.